These 11 T cell receptor beta chains originate from one sample sequenced in a study of follicular helper T cells after annual influenza vaccination. Sequencing used immunoSEQ multiplex PCR; TCRdb keeps in-frame clones, though not all of them. The sample gives some 9,800 clones, approximately 87% of which show up once; roughly 0.4% is in the top ten. As for time point: 2015-2016 season, 7 days after influenza vaccination. The input for sequencing was CXCR5- memory CD4+ T cells sorted from blood, taken 7 days after influenza vaccination. These receptors were taken from an adult who received the influenza vaccine.

This clone was picked up a small number of times. The genes are TRBV5-4 and TRBJ2-7; D uncertain. This CDR3 is 12 amino acids long. The germline V gene has CDR1 SGHNT and CDR2 YYREEE (reference sequence). Trimming cost V 3 bases and J 0 bases, with 4 bases left between them. CDR3 sequence: CASSSDSYEQYF. The CDR3, as DNA: TGTGCCAGCAGCTCCGACTCCTACGAGCAGTACTTC.

The chain is built from TRBV28 and TRBJ2-7, with D possibly being TRBD1 (6 bases). The germline gives CDR1 MDHEN, CDR2 SYDVKM. Trimming shortened V by 7 bases and J by 7 bases, and 20 bases separated the two germline ends. The CDR3 has 14 residues. CDR3 amino acids: CASTLDGVQGEQYF. DNA of the CDR3: TGTGCCAGCACTTTGGACGGGGTTCAGGGGGAGCAGTACTTC.

V gene TRBV12-5 combines with J gene TRBJ2-1; D remains unclear. V was shortened by 1 base and J by 0 bases, with 7 bases between the two germline ends. CDR3 length equals 15 residues. Germline assignment: CDR1 LGHNT and CDR2 FRNRAP. The CDR3 loop is CASGLGQSSYNEQFF. CDR3 nucleotide sequence: TGTGCTAGTGGTTTGGGCCAGAGCTCCTACAATGAGCAGTTCTTC.

This chain joins TRBV11-2 and TRBJ1-2, with D unclear. Trimming took off 1 base at V and 2 bases at J, with 5 bases between the two ends. Germline loops: CDR1 SGHAT, CDR2 FQNNGV. CDR3 length: 13 residues. The CDR3: CASSLVQNYGYTF. DNA of the CDR3: TGTGCCAGCAGCTTAGTACAAAACTATGGCTACACCTTC.

Of note for this clone: Other DNA sequences of this sample code for an identical CDR3. The V gene is TRBV5-6, the J gene TRBJ1-2; no definite D call. Germline lookup yields CDR1 SGHDT and CDR2 YYEEEE. V lost 0 bases and J lost 8, with 11 bases in between. This CDR3 region has 13 residues. CDR3 region: CASSLAGGHGYTF. CDR3 DNA sequence: TGTGCCAGCAGCTTGGCCGGAGGGCACGGCTACACCTTC. Variable domain in full (rest from reference TRBV5-6 and TRBJ1-2): DAGVTQSPTHLIKTRGQQVTLRCSPKSGHDTVSWYQQALGQGPQFIFQYYEEEERQRGNFPDRFSGHQFPNYSSELNVNALLLGDSALYLCASSLAGGHGYTFGSGTRLTVV.

This clone showed up just once. This chain links TRBV9 with TRBJ2-5; 15 positions agree with TRBD2. Germline CDR1 is SGDLS and CDR2 is YYNGEE. CDR3 length: 19 amino acids. The V gene end was trimmed by 3 bases and the J gene end by 5 bases; junction bases not matched to a gene: 14. CDR3 in amino acids: CASSARRAGLAGGRETQYF. CDR3 DNA sequence: TGTGCCAGCAGCGCGAGGAGGGCTGGACTAGCGGGGGGGCGGGAGACCCAGTACTTC.

The V gene is TRBV18, the J gene TRBJ2-3, with unresolved D. Germline CDR1 reads KGHSH; CDR2 reads LQKENI. V gave up 3 bases and J gave up 6 bases, with 10 bases separating them. The CDR3 totals 13 residues. The CDR3 reads CASSPPRTDTQYF. Written as DNA, the CDR3 is TGTGCCAGCTCACCCCCAAGGACGGATACGCAGTATTTT.

The chain has TRBV7-2 and TRBJ2-7; D not certain. The V gene lost 6 bases and the J gene lost 6 bases, with 9 bases spanning the gap. CDR1 is SGHTA, CDR2 FQGNSA, per germline. The length of the CDR3 is 11 residues. CDR3 coding DNA: TGTGCCAGCAGTTCTACAGCCGAGCAGTACTTC. It encodes CASSSTAEQYF.

The rearrangement joins TRBV28 to TRBJ1-4, with D unclear. Trimming removed 2 bases from V and 13 bases from J, with 11 bases in between. Germline CDR1 and CDR2: MDHEN and SYDVKM. This CDR3 spans 12 amino acids. The DNA of the CDR3 is TGTGCCAGCAGTTTAAGCCCTGACGGACTGTTTTTT. It encodes CASSLSPDGLFF.

V and J are TRBV2 and TRBJ1-4, with a tentative D call TRBD1 (6 bases). Germline CDR1 reads SNHLY; CDR2 reads FYNNEI. This CDR3 region has 12 residues. The ends were cut back, 6 bases at V and 5 bases at J, with 7 bases in the middle. The CDR3 sequence is CASSQGNEKLFF. CDR3 nucleotides: TGTGCCAGCAGCCAGGGGAATGAAAAACTGTTTTTT.

The chain recombines TRBV6-1 with TRBJ1-2; unclear D gene. Germline CDR1 is MNHNS and CDR2 is SASEGT. V was pared by 5 bases and J by 4 bases, with 8 bases between. This CDR3 contains 12 residues. The CDR3 DNA follows: TGTGCCAGCAGTCCCCAAAGCTATGGCTACACCTTC. Its translation is CASSPQSYGYTF.